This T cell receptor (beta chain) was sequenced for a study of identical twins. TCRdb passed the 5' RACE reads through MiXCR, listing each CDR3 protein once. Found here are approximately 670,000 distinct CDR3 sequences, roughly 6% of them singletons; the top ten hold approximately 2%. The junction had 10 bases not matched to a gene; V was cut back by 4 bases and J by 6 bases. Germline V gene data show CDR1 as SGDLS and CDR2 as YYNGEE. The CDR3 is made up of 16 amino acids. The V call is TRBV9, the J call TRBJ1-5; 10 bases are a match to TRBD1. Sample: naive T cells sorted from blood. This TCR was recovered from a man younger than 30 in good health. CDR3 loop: CASSPGGTGVTQPQHF. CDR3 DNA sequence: TGTGCCAGCAGCCCCGGGGGGACAGGGGTCACTCAGCCCCAGCATTTT.